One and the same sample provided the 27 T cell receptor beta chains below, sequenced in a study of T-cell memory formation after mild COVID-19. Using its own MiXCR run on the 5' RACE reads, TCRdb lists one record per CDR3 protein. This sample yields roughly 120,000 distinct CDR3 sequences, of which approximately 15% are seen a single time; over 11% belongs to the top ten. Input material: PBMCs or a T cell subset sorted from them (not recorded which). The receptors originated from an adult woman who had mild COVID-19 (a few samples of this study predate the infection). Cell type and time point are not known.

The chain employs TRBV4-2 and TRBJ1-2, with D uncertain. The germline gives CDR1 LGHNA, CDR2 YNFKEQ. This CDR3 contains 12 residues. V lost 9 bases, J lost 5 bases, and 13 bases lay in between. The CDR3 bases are TGTGCCAGTGGAAAAGTGGGGTATGGCTACACCTTC. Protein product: CASGKVGYGYTF.

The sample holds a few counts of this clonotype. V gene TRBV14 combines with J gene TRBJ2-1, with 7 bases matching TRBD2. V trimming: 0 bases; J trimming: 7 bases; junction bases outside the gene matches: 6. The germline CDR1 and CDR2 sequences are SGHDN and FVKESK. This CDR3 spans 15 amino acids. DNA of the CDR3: TGTGCCAGCAGCCAAGATCGCGGGAGTCGGAATGAGCAGTTCTTC. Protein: CASSQDRGSRNEQFF.

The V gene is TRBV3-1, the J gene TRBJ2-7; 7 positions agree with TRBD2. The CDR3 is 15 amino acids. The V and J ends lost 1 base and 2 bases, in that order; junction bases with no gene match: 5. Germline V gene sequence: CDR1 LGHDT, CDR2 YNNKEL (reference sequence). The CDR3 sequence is CASSQAGLVAYEQYF. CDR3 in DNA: TGTGCCAGCAGCCAAGCCGGACTAGTCGCCTACGAGCAGTACTTC.

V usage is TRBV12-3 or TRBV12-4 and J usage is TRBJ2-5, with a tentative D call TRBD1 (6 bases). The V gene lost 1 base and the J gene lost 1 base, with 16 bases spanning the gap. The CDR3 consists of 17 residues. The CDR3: CASSLGIGGQSQETQYF. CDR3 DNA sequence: TGTGCCAGCAGTTTAGGTATCGGCGGACAGAGCCAAGAGACCCAGTACTTC.

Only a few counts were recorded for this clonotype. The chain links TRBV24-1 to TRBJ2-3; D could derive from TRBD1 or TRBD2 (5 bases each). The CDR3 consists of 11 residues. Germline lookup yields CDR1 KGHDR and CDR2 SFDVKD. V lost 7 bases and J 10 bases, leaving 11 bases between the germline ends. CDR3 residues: CATRGVGAQYF. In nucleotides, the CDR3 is TGTGCCACCAGGGGTGTGGGGGCGCAGTATTTT.

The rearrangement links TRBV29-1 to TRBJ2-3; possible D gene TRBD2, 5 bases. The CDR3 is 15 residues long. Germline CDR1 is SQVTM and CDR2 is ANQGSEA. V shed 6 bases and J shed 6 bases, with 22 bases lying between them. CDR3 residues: CSVSLRSASHDTQYF. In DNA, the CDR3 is TGCAGCGTATCACTTAGATCGGCTAGCCACGATACGCAGTATTTT.

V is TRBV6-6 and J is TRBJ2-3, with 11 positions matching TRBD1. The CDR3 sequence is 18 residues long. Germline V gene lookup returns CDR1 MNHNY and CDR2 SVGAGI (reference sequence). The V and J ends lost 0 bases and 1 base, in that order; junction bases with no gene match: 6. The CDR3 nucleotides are TGTGCCAGCAGTTACTCTTGGGACAGGGGGACGGGCACAGATACGCAGTATTTT. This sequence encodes CASSYSWDRGTGTDTQYF.

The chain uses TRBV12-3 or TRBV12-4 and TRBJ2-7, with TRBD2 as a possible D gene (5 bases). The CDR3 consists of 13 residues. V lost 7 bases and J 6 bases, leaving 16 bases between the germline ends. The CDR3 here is CASTVGVSGEQYF. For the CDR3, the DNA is TGTGCCAGCACCGTTGGGGTGAGCGGCGAGCAGTACTTC.

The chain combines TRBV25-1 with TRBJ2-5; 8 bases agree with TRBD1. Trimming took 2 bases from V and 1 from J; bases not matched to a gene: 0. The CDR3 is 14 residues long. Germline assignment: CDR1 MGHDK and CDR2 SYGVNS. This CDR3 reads CASSETGGQETQYF. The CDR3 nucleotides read TGTGCCAGCAGTGAAACAGGGGGCCAAGAGACCCAGTACTTC. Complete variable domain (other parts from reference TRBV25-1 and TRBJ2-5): EADIYQTPRYLVIGTGKKITLECSQTMGHDKMYWYQQDPGMELHLIHYSYGVNSTEKGDLSSESTVSRIRTEHFPLTLESARPSHTSQYLCASSETGGQETQYFGPGTRLLVL.

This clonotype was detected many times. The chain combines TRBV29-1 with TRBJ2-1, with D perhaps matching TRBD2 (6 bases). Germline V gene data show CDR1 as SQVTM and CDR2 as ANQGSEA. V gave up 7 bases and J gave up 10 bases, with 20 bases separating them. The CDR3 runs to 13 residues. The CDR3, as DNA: TGCAGCGCCCGAGGCTGGGGGGATGGCGAGCAGTTCTTC. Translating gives CSARGWGDGEQFF.

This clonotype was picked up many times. CDR3 loop: CSVDSGISAKNIQYF. The CDR3 nucleotides read TGCAGCGTTGATTCTGGCATATCAGCCAAAAACATTCAGTACTTC. V is TRBV29-1 and J is TRBJ2-4; D is undetermined. Germline loops: CDR1 SQVTM, CDR2 ANQGSEA. The CDR3 contains 15 residues. Trimming pared 3 bases from V and 0 bases from J, leaving 12 bases between.

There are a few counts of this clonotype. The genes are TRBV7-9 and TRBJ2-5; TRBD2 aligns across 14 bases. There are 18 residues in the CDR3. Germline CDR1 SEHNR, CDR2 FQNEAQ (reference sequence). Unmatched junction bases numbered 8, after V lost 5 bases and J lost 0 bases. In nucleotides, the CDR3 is TGTGCCAGCAGCCCCGGGACTAGCGGGAGCCCGTACCAAGAGACCCAGTACTTC. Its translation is CASSPGTSGSPYQETQYF.

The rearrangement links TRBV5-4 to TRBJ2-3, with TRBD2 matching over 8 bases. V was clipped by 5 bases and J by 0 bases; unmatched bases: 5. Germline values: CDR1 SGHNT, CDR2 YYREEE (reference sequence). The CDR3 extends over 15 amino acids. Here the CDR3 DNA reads TGTGCCAGCAGGGTCGGGGGGGCAAGCACAGATACGCAGTATTTT. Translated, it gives CASRVGGASTDTQYF.

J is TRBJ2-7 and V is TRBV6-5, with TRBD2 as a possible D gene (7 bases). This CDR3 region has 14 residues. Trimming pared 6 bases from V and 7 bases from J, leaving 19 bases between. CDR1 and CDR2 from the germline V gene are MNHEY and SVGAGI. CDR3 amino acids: CASRAEGGPREQYF. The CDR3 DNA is TGTGCCAGCAGAGCTGAGGGGGGGCCCCGGGAGCAGTACTTC.

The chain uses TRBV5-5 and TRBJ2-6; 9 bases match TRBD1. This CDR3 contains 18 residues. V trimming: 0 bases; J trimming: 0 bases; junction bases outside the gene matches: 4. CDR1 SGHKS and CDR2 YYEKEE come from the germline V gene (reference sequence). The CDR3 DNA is TGTGCCAGCAGCTTGGCCGGGACAGGGCACTCTGGGGCCAACGTCCTGACTTTC. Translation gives CASSLAGTGHSGANVLTF.

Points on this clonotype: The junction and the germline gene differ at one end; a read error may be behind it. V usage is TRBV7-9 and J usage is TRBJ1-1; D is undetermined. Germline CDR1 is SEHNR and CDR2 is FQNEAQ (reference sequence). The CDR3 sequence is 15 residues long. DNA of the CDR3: TGTGCCAGCAGATTAGGGTCCCCAACTTACACTGAAGCTTTCTTT. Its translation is CASRLGSPTYTEAFF.

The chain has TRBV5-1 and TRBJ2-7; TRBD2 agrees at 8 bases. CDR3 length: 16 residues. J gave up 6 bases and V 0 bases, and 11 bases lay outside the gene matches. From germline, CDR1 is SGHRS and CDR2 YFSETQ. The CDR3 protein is CASSLAPGTRRIEQYF. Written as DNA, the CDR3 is TGCGCCAGCAGCTTGGCTCCCGGGACTAGGAGGATCGAGCAGTACTTC. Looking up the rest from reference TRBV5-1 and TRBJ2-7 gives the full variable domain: KAGVTQTPRYLIKTRGQQVTLSCSPISGHRSVSWYQQTPGQGLQFLFEYFSETQRNKGNFPGRFSGRQFSNSRSEMNVSTLELGDSALYLCASSLAPGTRRIEQYFGPGTRLTVT.

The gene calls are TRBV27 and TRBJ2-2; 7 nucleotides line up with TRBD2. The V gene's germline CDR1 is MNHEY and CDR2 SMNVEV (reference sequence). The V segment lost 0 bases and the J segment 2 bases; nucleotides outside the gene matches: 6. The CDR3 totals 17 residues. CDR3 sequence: CASSLSLGLGNTGELFF. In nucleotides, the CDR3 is TGTGCCAGCAGTTTATCGCTAGGACTAGGAAACACCGGGGAGCTGTTTTTT.

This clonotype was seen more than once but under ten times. The CDR3 region is CASSLKQGDYEQYF. CDR3 in DNA: TGCGCCAGCAGCTTGAAACAGGGGGACTACGAGCAGTACTTC. The genes are TRBV5-1 and TRBJ2-7; TRBD1 matches 8 bases. Trimming removed 1 base from V and 3 bases from J; junction bases left unmatched: 3. Germline assignment: CDR1 SGHRS and CDR2 YFSETQ. The CDR3 runs to 14 residues.

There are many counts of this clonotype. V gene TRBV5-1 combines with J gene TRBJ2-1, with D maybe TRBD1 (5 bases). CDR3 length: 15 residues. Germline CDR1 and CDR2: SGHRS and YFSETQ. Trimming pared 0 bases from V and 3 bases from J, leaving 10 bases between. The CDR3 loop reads CASSLGAGIYNEQFF. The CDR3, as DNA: TGCGCCAGCAGCTTGGGGGCAGGGATCTACAATGAGCAGTTCTTC.

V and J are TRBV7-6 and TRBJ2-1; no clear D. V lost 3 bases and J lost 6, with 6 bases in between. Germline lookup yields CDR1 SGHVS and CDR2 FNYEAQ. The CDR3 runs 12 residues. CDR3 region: CASSLTPNEQFF. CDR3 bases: TGTGCCAGCAGCTTGACCCCCAATGAGCAGTTCTTC.

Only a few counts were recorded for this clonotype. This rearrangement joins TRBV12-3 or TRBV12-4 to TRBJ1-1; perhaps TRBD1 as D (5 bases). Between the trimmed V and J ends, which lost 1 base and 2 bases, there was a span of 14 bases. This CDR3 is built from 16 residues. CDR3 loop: CASSLVAGGGNTEAFF. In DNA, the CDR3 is TGTGCCAGCAGTTTAGTCGCGGGGGGAGGTAACACTGAAGCTTTCTTT.

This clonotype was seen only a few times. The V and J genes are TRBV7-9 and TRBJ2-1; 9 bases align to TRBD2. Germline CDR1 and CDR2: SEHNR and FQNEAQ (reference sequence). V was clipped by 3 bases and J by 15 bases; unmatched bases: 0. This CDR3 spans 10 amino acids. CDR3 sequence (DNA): TGTGCCAGCAGCTTGCGGGAGGGGTTCTTC. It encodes CASSLREGFF.

The CDR3 spells CASSLGTGPPNEQYF. CDR3 sequence (DNA): TGCGCCAGCAGCTTGGGGACAGGGCCACCCAACGAGCAGTACTTC. V usage is TRBV5-1 and J usage is TRBJ2-7; 8 bases fit TRBD1. Germline CDR1 and CDR2: SGHRS and YFSETQ. J was trimmed by 5 bases and V by 0 bases; bases with no gene match: 7. The CDR3 totals 15 residues.

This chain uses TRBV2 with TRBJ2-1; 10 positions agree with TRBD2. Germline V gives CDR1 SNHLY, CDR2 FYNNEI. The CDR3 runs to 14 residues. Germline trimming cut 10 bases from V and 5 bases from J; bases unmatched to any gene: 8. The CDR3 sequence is CATKGLAGDNEQFF. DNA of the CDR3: TGTGCCACTAAAGGGCTAGCGGGAGACAATGAGCAGTTCTTC.

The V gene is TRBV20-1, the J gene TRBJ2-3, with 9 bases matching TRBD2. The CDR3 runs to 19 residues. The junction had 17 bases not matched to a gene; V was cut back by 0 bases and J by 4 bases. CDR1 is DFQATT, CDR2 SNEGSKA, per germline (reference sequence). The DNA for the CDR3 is TGCAGTGCTAGAGATTTCGAGCGGGGGGCCTCGACATCTTCAGATACGCAGTATTTT. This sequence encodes CSARDFERGASTSSDTQYF.

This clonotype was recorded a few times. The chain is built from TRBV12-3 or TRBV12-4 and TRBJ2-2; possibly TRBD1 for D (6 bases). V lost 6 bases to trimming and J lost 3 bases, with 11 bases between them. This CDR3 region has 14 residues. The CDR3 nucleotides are TGTGCCAGCAGACGGACAGAGTACACCGGGGAGCTGTTTTTT. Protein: CASRRTEYTGELFF.